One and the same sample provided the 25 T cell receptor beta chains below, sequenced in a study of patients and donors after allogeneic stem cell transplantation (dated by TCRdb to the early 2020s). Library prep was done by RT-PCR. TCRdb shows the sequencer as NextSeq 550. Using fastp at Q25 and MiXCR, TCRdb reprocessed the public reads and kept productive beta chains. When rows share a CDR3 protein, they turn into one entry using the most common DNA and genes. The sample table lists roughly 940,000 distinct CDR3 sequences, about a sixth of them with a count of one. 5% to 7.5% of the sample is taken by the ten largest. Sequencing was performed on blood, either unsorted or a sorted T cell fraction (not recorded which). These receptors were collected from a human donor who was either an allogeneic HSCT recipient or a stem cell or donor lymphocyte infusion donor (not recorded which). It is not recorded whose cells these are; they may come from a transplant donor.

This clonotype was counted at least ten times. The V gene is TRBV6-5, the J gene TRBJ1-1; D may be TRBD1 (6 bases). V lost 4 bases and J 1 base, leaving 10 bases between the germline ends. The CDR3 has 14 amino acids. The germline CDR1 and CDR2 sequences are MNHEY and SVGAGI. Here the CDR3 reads CASSSRGGNTEAFF. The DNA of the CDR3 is TGTGCCAGCAGTTCTAGAGGGGGGAACACTGAAGCTTTCTTT.

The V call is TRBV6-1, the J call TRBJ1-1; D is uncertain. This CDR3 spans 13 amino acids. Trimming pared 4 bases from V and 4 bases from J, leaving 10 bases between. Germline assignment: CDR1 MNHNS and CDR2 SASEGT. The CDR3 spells CASSVALPTEAFF. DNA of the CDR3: TGTGCCAGCAGTGTTGCTCTACCCACTGAAGCTTTCTTT.

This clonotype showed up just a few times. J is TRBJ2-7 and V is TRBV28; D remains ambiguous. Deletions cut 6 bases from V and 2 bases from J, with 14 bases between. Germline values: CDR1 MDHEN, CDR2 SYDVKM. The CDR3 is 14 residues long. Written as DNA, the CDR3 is TGTGCCAGCAGCATTACAACCGCCCCCTACGAGCAGTACTTC. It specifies CASSITTAPYEQYF. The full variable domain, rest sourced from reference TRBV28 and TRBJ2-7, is DVKVTQSSRYLVKRTGEKVFLECVQDMDHENMFWYRQDPGLGLRLIYFSYDVKMKEKGDIPEGYSVSREKKERFSLILESASTNQTSMYLCASSITTAPYEQYFGPGTRLTVT.

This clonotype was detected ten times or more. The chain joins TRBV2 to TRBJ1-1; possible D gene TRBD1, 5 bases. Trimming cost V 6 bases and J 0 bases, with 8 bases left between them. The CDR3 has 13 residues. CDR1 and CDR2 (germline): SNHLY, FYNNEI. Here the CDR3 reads CASSPDMNTEAFF. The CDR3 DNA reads TGTGCCAGCAGCCCGGACATGAACACTGAAGCTTTCTTT.

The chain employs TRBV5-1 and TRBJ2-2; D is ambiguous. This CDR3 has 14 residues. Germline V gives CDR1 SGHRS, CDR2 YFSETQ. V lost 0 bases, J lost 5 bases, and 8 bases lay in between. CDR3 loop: CASSLAEVTGELFF. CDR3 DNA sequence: TGCGCCAGCAGCTTGGCCGAGGTGACCGGGGAGCTGTTTTTT.

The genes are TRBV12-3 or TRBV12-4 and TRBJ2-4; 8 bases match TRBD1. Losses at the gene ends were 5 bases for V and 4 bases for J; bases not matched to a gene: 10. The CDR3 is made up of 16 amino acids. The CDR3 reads CASSNRGSGLKNIQYF. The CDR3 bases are TGTGCCAGCAGTAACAGGGGGTCAGGACTAAAAAACATTCAGTACTTC.

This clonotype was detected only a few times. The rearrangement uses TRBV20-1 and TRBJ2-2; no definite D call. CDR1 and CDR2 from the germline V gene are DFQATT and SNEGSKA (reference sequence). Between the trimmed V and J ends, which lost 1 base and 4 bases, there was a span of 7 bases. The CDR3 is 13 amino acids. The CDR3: CSARVGVTGELFF. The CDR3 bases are TGCAGTGCTAGAGTAGGTGTCACCGGGGAGCTGTTTTTT.

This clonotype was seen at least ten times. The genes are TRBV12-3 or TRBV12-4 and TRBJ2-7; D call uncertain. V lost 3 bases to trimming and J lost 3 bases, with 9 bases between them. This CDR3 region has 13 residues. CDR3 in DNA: TGTGCCAGCAGTTTTGACACCGACTACGAGCAGTACTTC. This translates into CASSFDTDYEQYF.

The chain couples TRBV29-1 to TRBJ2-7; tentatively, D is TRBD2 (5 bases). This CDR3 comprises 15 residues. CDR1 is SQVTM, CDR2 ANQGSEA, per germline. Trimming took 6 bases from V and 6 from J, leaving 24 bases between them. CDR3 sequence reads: CSVLRSSPRESEQYF. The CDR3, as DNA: TGCAGCGTCCTAAGGTCCAGTCCCCGGGAAAGCGAGCAGTACTTC.

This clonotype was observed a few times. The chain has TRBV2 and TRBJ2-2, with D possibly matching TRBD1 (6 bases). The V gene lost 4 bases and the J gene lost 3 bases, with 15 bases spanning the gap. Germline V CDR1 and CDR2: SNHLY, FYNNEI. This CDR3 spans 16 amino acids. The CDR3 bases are TGTGCCAGCAGTGTAGTAGGGGGAGCCGACACCGGGGAGCTGTTTTTT. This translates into CASSVVGGADTGELFF.

CDR3 sequence: CASFYWDRGLEETQYF. The CDR3 DNA follows: TGTGCCAGCTTCTACTGGGACAGGGGCCTCGAAGAGACCCAGTACTTC. This sequence joins TRBV7-8 and TRBJ2-5; 10 bases match TRBD1. J gave up 3 bases and V 8 bases, and 12 bases lay outside the gene matches. Germline V gene data show CDR1 as SGHVS and CDR2 as FQNEAQ. The length of the CDR3 is 16 residues.

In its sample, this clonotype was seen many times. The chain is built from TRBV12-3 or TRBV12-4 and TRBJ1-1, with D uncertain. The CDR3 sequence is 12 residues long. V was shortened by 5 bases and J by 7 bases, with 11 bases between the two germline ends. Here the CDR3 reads CASSPPWDEAFF. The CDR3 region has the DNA TGTGCCAGCAGTCCCCCCTGGGATGAAGCTTTCTTT.

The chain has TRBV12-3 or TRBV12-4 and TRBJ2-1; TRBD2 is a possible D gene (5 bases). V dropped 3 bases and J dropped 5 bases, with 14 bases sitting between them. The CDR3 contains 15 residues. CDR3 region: CASSFTARVDNEQFF. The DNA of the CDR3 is TGTGCCAGCAGTTTTACGGCGCGGGTCGACAATGAGCAGTTCTTC.

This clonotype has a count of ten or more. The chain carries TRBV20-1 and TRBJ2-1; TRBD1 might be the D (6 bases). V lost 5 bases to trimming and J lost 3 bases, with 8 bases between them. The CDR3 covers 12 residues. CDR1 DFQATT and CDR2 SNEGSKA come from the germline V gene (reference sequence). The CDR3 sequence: CSAGQIYNEQFF. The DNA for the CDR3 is TGCAGTGCTGGACAGATCTACAATGAGCAGTTCTTC.

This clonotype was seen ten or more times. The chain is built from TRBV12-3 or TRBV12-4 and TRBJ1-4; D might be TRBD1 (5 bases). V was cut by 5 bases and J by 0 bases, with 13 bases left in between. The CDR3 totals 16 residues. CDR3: CASSPTGSATNEKLFF. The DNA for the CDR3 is TGTGCCAGCAGTCCCACAGGTAGTGCAACTAATGAAAAACTGTTTTTT.

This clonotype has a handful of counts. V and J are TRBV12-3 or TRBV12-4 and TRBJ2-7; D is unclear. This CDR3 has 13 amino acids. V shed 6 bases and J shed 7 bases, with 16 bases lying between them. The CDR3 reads CASSLGPPREQYF. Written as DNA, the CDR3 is TGTGCCAGCAGCCTGGGTCCGCCCCGGGAGCAGTACTTC.

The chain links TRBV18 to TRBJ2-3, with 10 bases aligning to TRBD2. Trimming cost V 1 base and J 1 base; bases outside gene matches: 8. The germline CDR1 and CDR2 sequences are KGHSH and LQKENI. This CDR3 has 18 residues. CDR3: CASSPRLLGTSGTDTQYF. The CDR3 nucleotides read TGTGCCAGCTCACCACGCCTTCTAGGGACTAGCGGCACAGATACGCAGTATTTT.

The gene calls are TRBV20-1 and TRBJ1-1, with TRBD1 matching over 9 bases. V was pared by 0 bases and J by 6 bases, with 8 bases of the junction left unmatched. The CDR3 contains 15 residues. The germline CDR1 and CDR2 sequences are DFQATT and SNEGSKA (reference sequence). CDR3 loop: CSARDGNTGGPEAFF. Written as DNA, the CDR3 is TGCAGTGCTAGAGATGGGAACACAGGGGGCCCTGAAGCTTTCTTT.

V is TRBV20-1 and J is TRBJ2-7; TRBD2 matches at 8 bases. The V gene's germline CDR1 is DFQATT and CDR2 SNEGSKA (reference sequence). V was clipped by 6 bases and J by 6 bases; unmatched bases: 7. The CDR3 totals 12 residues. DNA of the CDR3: TGCAGTGCAAGTGGGCTAGCGGGCGAGCAGTACTTC. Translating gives CSASGLAGEQYF.

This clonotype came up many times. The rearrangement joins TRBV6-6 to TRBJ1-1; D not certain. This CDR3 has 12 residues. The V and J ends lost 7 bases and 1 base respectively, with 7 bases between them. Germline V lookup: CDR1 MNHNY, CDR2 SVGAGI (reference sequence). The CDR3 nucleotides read TGTGCCAGCATCACCAAGAACACTGAAGCTTTCTTT. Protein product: CASITKNTEAFF.

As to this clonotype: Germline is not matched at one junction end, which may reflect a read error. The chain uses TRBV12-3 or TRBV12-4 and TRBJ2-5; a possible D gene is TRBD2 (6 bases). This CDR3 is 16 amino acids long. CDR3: CAGSEGTRHRQETQYF. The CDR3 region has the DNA TGTGCCGGCAGCGAAGGGACTCGACACCGTCAAGAGACCCAGTACTTC.

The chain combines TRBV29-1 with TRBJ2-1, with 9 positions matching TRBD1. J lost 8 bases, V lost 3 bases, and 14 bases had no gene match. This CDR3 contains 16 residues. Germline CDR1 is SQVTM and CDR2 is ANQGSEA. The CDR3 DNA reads TGCAGCGTTGAGCGGGTAGGGACAGGGCCCCAAGATGAGCAGTTCTTC. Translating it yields CSVERVGTGPQDEQFF.

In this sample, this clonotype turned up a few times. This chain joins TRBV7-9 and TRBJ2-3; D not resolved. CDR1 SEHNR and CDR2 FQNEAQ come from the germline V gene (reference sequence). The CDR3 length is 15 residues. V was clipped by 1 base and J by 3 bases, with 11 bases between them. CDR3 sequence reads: CASSLGFGLTDTQYF. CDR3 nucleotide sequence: TGTGCCAGCAGCTTAGGGTTTGGCCTTACAGATACGCAGTATTTT.

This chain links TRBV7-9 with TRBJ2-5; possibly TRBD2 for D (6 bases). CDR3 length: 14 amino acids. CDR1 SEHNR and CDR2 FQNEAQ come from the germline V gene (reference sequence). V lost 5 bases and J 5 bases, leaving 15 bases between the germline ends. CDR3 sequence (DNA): TGTGCCAGCAGCCCGGGACTGTTTGGGGAGACCCAGTACTTC. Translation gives CASSPGLFGETQYF.

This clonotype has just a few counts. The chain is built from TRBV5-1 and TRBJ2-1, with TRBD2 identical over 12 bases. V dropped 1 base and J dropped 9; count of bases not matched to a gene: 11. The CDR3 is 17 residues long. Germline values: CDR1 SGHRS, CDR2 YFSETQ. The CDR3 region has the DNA TGCGCCAGCAGCTTGTCGCTAGCGGGAGGGAGGGGGATTGAGCAGTTCTTC. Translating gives CASSLSLAGGRGIEQFF. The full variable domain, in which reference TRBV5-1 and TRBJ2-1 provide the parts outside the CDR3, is KAGVTQTPRYLIKTRGQQVTLSCSPISGHRSVSWYQQTPGQGLQFLFEYFSETQRNKGNFPGRFSGRQFSNSRSEMNVSTLELGDSALYLCASSLSLAGGRGIEQFFGPGTRLTVL.